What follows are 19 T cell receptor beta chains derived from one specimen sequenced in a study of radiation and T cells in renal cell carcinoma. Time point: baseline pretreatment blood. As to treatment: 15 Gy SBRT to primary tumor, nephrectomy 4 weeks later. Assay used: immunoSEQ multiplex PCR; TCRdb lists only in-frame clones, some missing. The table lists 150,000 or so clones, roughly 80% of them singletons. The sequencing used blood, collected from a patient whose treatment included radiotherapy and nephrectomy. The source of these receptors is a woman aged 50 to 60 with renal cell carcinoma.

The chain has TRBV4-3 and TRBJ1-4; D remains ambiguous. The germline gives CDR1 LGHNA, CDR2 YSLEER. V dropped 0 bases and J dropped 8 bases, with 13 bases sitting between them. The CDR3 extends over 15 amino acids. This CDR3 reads CASSQEGGLGEKLFF. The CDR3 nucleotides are TGCGCCAGCAGCCAAGAAGGAGGGCTCGGGGAAAAACTGTTTTTT.

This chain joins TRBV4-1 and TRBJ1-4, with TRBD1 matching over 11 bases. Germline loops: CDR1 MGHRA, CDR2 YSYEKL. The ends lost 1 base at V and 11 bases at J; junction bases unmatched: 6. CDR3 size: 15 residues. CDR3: CASSQGPGQGVKLFF. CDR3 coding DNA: TGCGCCAGCAGCCAAGGCCCGGGACAGGGGGTTAAACTGTTTTTT.

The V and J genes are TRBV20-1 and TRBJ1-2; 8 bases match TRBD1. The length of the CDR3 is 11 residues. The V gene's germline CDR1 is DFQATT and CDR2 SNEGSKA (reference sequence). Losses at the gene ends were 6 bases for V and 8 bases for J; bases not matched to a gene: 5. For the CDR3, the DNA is TGCAGTGCGCAGGGGGCACAGGGCTACACCTTC. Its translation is CSAQGAQGYTF.

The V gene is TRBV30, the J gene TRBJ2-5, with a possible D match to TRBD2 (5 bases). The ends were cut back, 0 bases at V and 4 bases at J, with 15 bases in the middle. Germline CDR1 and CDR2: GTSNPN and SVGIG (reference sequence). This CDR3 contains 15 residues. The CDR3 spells CAWSVLSGYSETQYF. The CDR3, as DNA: TGTGCCTGGAGTGTACTATCGGGGTATTCAGAGACCCAGTACTTC.

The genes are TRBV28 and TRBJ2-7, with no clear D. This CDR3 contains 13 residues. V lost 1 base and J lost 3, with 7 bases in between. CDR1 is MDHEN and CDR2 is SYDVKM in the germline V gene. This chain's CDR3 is CASSLYTGYEQYF. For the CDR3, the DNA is TGTGCCAGCAGTTTATATACGGGCTACGAGCAGTACTTC.

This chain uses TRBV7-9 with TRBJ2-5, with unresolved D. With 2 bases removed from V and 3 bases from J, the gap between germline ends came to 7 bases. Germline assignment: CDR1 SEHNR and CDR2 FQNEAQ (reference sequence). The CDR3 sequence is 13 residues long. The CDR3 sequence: CASSLSGKETQYF. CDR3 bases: TGTGCCAGCAGCTTATCCGGAAAAGAGACCCAGTACTTC.

The DNA of the CDR3 is TGTGCCAGCAGCGTAGGCGGACAGGGGGAGACCTACGAGCAGTACTTC. Protein product: CASSVGGQGETYEQYF. The chain has TRBV9 and TRBJ2-7, with TRBD1 matching over 10 bases. Unmatched junction bases numbered 5, after V lost 0 bases and J lost 2 bases. Germline V gene lookup returns CDR1 SGDLS and CDR2 YYNGEE. The CDR3 is made up of 16 amino acids.

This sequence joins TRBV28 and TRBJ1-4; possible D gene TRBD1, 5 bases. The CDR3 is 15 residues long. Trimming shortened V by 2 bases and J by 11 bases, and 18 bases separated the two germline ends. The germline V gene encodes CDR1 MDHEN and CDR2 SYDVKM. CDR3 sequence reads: CASSLRVTGPTKLFF. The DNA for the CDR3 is TGTGCCAGCAGTTTAAGGGTGACGGGGCCAACCAAACTGTTTTTT.

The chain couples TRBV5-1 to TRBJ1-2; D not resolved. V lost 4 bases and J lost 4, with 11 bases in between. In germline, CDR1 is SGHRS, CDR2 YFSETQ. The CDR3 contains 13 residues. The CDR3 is CASSATVLYGYTF. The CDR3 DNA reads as TGCGCCAGCAGCGCCACAGTTCTCTATGGCTACACCTTC.

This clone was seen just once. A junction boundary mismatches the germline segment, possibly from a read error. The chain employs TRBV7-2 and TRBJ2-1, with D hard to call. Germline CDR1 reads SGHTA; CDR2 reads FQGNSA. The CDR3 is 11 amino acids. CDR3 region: CASSLYSEQFF. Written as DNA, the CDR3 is TGTGCCAGCAGCTTATACAGTGAGCAGTTCTTC.

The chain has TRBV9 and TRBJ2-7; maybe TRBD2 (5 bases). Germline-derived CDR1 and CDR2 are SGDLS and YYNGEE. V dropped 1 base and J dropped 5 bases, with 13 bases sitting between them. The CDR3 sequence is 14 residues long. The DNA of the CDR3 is TGTGCCAGCAGCGTAAGCGAGGGCCTCAACGAGCAGTACTTC. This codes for CASSVSEGLNEQYF.

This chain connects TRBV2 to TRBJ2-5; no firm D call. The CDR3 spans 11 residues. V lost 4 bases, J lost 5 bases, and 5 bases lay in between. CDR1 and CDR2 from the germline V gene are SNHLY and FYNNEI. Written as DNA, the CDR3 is TGTGCCAGCAGTGGTGTGGAGACCCAGTACTTC. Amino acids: CASSGVETQYF.

The CDR3 region is CASRGGDWDGYEQYF. The DNA of the CDR3 is TGTGCCAGCAGAGGGGGAGATTGGGATGGCTACGAGCAGTACTTC. The rearrangement uses TRBV6-5 and TRBJ2-7, with D possibly TRBD1 on 6 matching bases. This CDR3 comprises 15 residues. Trimming pared 6 bases from V and 3 bases from J, leaving 18 bases between. Germline V CDR1 and CDR2: MNHEY, SVGAGI.

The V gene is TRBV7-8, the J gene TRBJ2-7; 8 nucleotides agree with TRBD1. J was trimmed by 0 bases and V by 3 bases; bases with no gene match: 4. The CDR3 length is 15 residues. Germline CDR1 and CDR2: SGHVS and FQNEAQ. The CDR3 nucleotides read TGTGCCAGCAGCTTCAGGGGGCAGAGCTCCTACGAGCAGTACTTC. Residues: CASSFRGQSSYEQYF.

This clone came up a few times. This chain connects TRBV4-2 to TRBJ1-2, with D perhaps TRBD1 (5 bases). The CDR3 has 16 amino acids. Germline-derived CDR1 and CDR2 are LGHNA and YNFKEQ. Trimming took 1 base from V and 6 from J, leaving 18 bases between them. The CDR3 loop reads CASSQAYTQGGDGYTF. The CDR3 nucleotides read TGTGCCAGCAGCCAAGCTTATACGCAGGGTGGAGATGGCTACACCTTC.

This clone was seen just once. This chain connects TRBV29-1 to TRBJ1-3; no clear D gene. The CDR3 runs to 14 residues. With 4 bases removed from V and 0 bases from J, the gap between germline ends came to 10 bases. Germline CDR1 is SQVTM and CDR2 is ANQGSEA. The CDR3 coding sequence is TGCAGCGTTGGGACTGCCGACTCTGGAAACACCATATATTTT. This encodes CSVGTADSGNTIYF. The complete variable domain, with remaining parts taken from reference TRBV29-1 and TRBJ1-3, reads SAVISQKPSRDICQRGTSLTIQCQVDSQVTMMFWYRQQPGQSLTLIATANQGSEATYESGFVIDKFPISRPNLTFSTLTVSNMSPEDSSIYLCSVGTADSGNTIYFGEGSWLTVV.

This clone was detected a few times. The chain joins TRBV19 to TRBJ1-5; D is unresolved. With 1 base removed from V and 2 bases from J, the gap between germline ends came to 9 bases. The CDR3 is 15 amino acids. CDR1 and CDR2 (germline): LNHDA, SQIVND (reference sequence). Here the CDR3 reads CASSIARIRNQPQHF. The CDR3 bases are TGTGCCAGTAGTATAGCCCGGATTCGCAATCAGCCCCAGCATTTT.

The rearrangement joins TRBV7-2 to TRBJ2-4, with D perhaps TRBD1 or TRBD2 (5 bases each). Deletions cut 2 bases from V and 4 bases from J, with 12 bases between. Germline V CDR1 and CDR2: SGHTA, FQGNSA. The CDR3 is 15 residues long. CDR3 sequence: CASSLTWDPKNIQYF. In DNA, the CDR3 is TGTGCCAGCAGCTTAACGTGGGACCCGAAAAACATTCAGTACTTC.

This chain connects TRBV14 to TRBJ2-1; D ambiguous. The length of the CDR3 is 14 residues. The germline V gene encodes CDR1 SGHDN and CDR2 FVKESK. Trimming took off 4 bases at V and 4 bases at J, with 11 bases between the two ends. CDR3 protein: CASSPTRTYNEQFF. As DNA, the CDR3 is TGTGCCAGCAGCCCTACACGTACGTACAATGAGCAGTTCTTC.